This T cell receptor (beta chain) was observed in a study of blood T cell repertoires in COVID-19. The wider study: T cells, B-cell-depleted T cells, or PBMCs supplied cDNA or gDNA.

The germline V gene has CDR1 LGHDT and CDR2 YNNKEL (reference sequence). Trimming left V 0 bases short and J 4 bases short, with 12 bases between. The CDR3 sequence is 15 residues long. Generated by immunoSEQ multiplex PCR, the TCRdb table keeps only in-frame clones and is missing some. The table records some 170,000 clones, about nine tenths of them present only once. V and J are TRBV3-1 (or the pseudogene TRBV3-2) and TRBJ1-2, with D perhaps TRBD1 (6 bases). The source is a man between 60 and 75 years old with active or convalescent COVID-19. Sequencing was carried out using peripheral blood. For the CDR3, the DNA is TGTGCCAGCAGCCAAGATAGGGGGACCACCTATGGCTACACCTTC. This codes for CASSQDRGTTYGYTF.